A selection of T cell receptor beta chains follows, all from one sample in a study of T cells in Graves' hyperthyroidism and ophthalmopathy. TCRdb processed the multiplex PCR reads anew with MiXCR; each CDR3 protein has one entry. In the table there are under 350,000 distinct CDR3 sequences, around 15% of which are singletons. The sequencing input was blood. Receptors originate from a woman aged 55-70 years with Graves' ophthalmopathy. Each CDR3 is given with its conserved first and last residue. Fields, in order: V gene, J gene, CDR3 protein.

v_call: TRBV2
j_call: TRBJ1-5
cdr3_aa: CASSLDRPSNQPQHF

v_call: TRBV6-1
j_call: TRBJ1-1
cdr3_aa: CASTSFGSAFF

v_call: TRBV4-1
j_call: TRBJ2-5
cdr3_aa: CASSQDVRQQETQYF

v_call: TRBV20-1
j_call: TRBJ1-2
cdr3_aa: CSAGGGQGILGYTF

v_call: TRBV2
j_call: TRBJ2-7
cdr3_aa: CASRGQSYEQYF

v_call: TRBV7-2
j_call: TRBJ2-7
cdr3_aa: CASSLETGYEQYF

v_call: TRBV28
j_call: TRBJ2-5
cdr3_aa: CASTAAAADGETQYF

v_call: TRBV18
j_call: TRBJ2-2
cdr3_aa: CASSPPRLAGAIGELFF

v_call: TRBV5-1
j_call: TRBJ2-2
cdr3_aa: CASSGTGVNTGELFF

v_call: TRBV5-1
j_call: TRBJ2-5
cdr3_aa: CASSGGQQETQYF

v_call: TRBV5-1
j_call: TRBJ1-1
cdr3_aa: CASSLQGIGTEAFF

v_call: TRBV7-2
j_call: TRBJ2-1
cdr3_aa: CASSPPGLAGGGQFF

v_call: TRBV5-1
j_call: TRBJ2-2
cdr3_aa: CASSPSPAGGGAGELFF

v_call: TRBV7-3
j_call: TRBJ2-2
cdr3_aa: CASSLSTGHTGELFF

v_call: TRBV4-1
j_call: TRBJ2-3
cdr3_aa: CASSQFPSYVQSSTDTQYF

v_call: TRBV6-5
j_call: TRBJ2-7
cdr3_aa: CASSYTASYEQYF

v_call: TRBV5-8
j_call: TRBJ1-2
cdr3_aa: CASSLKMNYGYTF

v_call: TRBV2
j_call: TRBJ1-5
cdr3_aa: CASSDRFPNQPQHF

v_call: TRBV7-2
j_call: TRBJ1-2
cdr3_aa: CASSLSSYGYTF

v_call: TRBV6-2/TRBV6-3
j_call: TRBJ2-2
cdr3_aa: CASTSGGEGTGELFF

v_call: TRBV5-1
j_call: TRBJ2-3
cdr3_aa: CASSFQGGPDTRYF

v_call: TRBV12-3/TRBV12-4
j_call: TRBJ2-1
cdr3_aa: CASSLQQVNEQFF

v_call: TRBV3-1
j_call: TRBJ1-2
cdr3_aa: CASSQEGQALYGYTF

v_call: TRBV5-1
j_call: TRBJ2-3
cdr3_aa: CASSPSLTGETDTQYF

v_call: TRBV6-1
j_call: TRBJ1-1
cdr3_aa: CASRRTPAEAFF

v_call: TRBV6-5
j_call: TRBJ2-7
cdr3_aa: CASSYSNPGLDEQYF

v_call: TRBV3-1
j_call: TRBJ2-5
cdr3_aa: CASLDRGLKTQYF

v_call: TRBV28
j_call: TRBJ2-3
cdr3_aa: CASSFGDSRDTQYF

v_call: TRBV11-2
j_call: TRBJ1-6
cdr3_aa: CASSDSDIYNSPLHF

v_call: TRBV20-1
j_call: TRBJ2-2
cdr3_aa: CSARLAGSAGELFF

v_call: TRBV18
j_call: TRBJ2-1
cdr3_aa: CASSPWTLYNEQFF

v_call: TRBV2
j_call: TRBJ2-7
cdr3_aa: CASSDWTGGPYEQYF

v_call: TRBV19
j_call: TRBJ2-1
cdr3_aa: CASSTTGYYNEQFF

v_call: TRBV28
j_call: TRBJ2-7
cdr3_aa: CASTDFKYEQYF

v_call: TRBV10-3
j_call: TRBJ1-6
cdr3_aa: CAIATDNSPLHF

v_call: TRBV6-1
j_call: TRBJ2-1
cdr3_aa: CASTGGQGLYNEQFF

v_call: TRBV7-9
j_call: TRBJ1-5
cdr3_aa: CASSPGPINQPQHF

v_call: TRBV28
j_call: TRBJ1-1
cdr3_aa: CASRTTGEAFF

v_call: TRBV20-1
j_call: TRBJ1-1
cdr3_aa: CSPRGTDTEAFF

v_call: TRBV5-1
j_call: TRBJ2-1
cdr3_aa: CASSLSSGISYNEQFF

v_call: TRBV6-1
j_call: TRBJ2-1
cdr3_aa: CASSEGGDRGRPWQFF

v_call: TRBV6-1
j_call: TRBJ2-2
cdr3_aa: CASNRLTNTGELLF